Listed below are T cell receptor beta chains from one sample, sequenced in a study of identical twins. TCRdb passed the 5' RACE reads through MiXCR, listing each CDR3 protein once. The table has roughly 260,000 distinct CDR3 sequences, over 13% seen once. The sample consisted of memory (CD45RO+) T cells sorted from blood. All receptors derive from a woman under 30 in good health. CDR3s include the opening cysteine and the closing phenylalanine or tryptophan. Fields, in order: D gene, clone size, V gene, J gene, CDR3 protein, CDR3 DNA. D genes are given only for firm matches. The size of a clone is reported for some rows only, either as once, few or many, or as a class for expanded clones.

d_gene: TRBD2
abundance: NA
v_gene: TRBV2
j_gene: TRBJ2-1
CDR3aa: CASSATGGSYNEQFF
CDR3nt: TGTGCCAGCAGTGCGACGGGAGGCTCCTACAATGAGCAGTTCTTC

d_gene: TRBD1
abundance: once
v_gene: TRBV19
j_gene: TRBJ2-6
CDR3aa: CASRDRVGSGANVLTF
CDR3nt: TGTGCCAGTAGAGACAGGGTAGGATCTGGGGCCAACGTCCTGACTTTC

d_gene: NA
abundance: once
v_gene: TRBV7-2
j_gene: TRBJ2-2
CDR3aa: CASSLGPPGANTGELFF
CDR3nt: TGTGCCAGCAGCTTAGGCCCACCCGGGGCGAACACCGGGGAGCTGTTTTTT

d_gene: NA
abundance: NA
v_gene: TRBV5-1
j_gene: TRBJ2-7
CDR3aa: CASSPGEPHDYEQYF
CDR3nt: TGCGCCAGCAGCCCCGGGGAGCCTCATGACTACGAGCAGTACTTC

d_gene: TRBD2
abundance: NA
v_gene: TRBV5-1
j_gene: TRBJ2-3
CDR3aa: CASSLAVAGARTDTQYF
CDR3nt: TGCGCCAGCAGCTTGGCGGTAGCGGGGGCTAGGACAGATACGCAGTATTTT

d_gene: TRBD2
abundance: many
v_gene: TRBV5-1
j_gene: TRBJ2-1
CDR3aa: CASSLGSGRANEQFF
CDR3nt: TGCGCCAGCAGCTTAGGAAGCGGGAGGGCTAATGAGCAGTTCTTC

d_gene: NA
abundance: NA
v_gene: TRBV11-3
j_gene: TRBJ2-5
CDR3aa: CASSLRWDSQETQYF
CDR3nt: TGTGCCAGCAGCTTGCGGTGGGACTCCCAAGAGACCCAGTACTTC

d_gene: TRBD1
abundance: once
v_gene: TRBV7-2
j_gene: TRBJ1-2
CDR3aa: CASSSSDRGPITF
CDR3nt: TGTGCCAGCAGCTCCTCGGACAGGGGGCCGATCACCTTC

d_gene: NA
abundance: once
v_gene: TRBV10-3
j_gene: TRBJ2-7
CDR3aa: CAIDTGSHEQYF
CDR3nt: TGTGCCATCGACACAGGAAGCCACGAGCAGTACTTC

d_gene: NA
abundance: NA
v_gene: TRBV5-1
j_gene: TRBJ1-2
CDR3aa: CASSGDNYGYTF
CDR3nt: TGCGCCAGCAGCGGAGATAACTATGGCTACACCTTC

d_gene: NA
abundance: NA
v_gene: TRBV12-3/TRBV12-4
j_gene: TRBJ2-6
CDR3aa: CASSPYRGANVLTF
CDR3nt: TGTGCCAGCAGTCCCTACCGGGGGGCCAACGTCCTGACTTTC

d_gene: TRBD1
abundance: NA
v_gene: TRBV9
j_gene: TRBJ2-7
CDR3aa: CASSYGTGASYEQYF
CDR3nt: TGTGCCAGCAGCTATGGGACAGGGGCGTCCTACGAGCAGTACTTC

d_gene: TRBD1
abundance: NA
v_gene: TRBV29-1
j_gene: TRBJ1-4
CDR3aa: CSAIQGNEKLFF
CDR3nt: TGCAGCGCAATACAGGGGAATGAAAAACTGTTTTTT

d_gene: TRBD1
abundance: few
v_gene: TRBV28
j_gene: TRBJ2-7
CDR3aa: CASRGDRHYEQYF
CDR3nt: TGTGCCAGCAGAGGGGACAGGCACTACGAGCAGTACTTC

d_gene: NA
abundance: many
v_gene: TRBV28
j_gene: TRBJ2-3
CDR3aa: CASSLPSEDTQYF
CDR3nt: TGTGCCAGCAGTTTACCCAGTGAGGATACGCAGTATTTT

d_gene: NA
abundance: few
v_gene: TRBV12-3/TRBV12-4
j_gene: TRBJ2-6
CDR3aa: CASTQEGVLTF
CDR3nt: TGTGCCAGCACCCAAGAGGGGGTCCTGACTTTC

d_gene: NA
abundance: few
v_gene: TRBV3-1
j_gene: TRBJ2-4
CDR3aa: CASSPKSGRLAKNIQYF
CDR3nt: TGTGCCAGCAGTCCAAAATCGGGACGGCTAGCCAAAAACATTCAGTACTTC

d_gene: NA
abundance: few
v_gene: TRBV6-2/TRBV6-3
j_gene: TRBJ2-2
CDR3aa: CASSYRPPGIGELFF
CDR3nt: TGTGCCAGCAGTTACCGGCCGCCGGGAATCGGGGAGCTGTTTTTT